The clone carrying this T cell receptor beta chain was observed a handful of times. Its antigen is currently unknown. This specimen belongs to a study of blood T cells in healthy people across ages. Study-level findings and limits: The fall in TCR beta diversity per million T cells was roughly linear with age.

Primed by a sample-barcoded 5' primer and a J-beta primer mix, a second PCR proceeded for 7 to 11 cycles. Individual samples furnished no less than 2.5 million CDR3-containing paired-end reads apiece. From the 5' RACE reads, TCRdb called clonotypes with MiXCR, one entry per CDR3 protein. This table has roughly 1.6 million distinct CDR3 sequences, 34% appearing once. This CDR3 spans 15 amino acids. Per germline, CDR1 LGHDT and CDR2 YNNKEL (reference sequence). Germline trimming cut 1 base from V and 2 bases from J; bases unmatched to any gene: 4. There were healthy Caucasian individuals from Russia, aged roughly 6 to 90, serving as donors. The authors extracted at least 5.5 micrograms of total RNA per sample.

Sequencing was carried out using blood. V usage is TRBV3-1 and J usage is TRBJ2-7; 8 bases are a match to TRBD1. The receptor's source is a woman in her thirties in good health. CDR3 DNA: TGTGCCAGCAGCCAAGGAGGGACAGGTCCCTACGAGCAGTACTTC. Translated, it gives CASSQGGTGPYEQYF.